The TCR beta chain described here comes from a study of T cell responses to AZD1222 COVID-19 vaccine. The V end was cut by 3 bases, the J end by 6 bases, with 15 bases between. CDR1 is DFQATT and CDR2 is SNEGSKA in the germline V gene (reference sequence). This CDR3 spans 14 amino acids. The repertoire was sequenced with immunoSEQ multiplex PCR; TCRdb's copy has only in-frame clones and lacks some. The sample contains 120,000 to 150,000 clones, 75% to 90% of which appear only once. The sequence was collected from an adult in good health. Sequencing was performed on peripheral blood, taken on day 0 of MenACWY control vaccination. The chain has TRBV20-1 and TRBJ2-4; a weak D match, TRBD1 (6 bases). CDR3 sequence: CSASLTQGGNIQYF. The CDR3 DNA reads TGCAGTGCTAGTTTGACACAGGGTGGAAACATTCAGTACTTC.